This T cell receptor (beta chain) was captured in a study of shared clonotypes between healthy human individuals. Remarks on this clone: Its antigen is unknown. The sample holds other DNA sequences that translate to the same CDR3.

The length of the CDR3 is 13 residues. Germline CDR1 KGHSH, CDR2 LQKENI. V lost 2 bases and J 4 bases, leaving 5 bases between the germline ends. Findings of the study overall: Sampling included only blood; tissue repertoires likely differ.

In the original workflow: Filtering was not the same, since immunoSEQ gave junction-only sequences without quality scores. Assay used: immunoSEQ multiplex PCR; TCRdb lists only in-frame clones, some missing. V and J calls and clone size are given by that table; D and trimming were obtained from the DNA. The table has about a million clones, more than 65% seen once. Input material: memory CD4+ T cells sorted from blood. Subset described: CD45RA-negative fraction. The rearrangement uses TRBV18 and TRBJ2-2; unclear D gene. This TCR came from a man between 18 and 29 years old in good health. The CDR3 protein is CASSPETTGELFF. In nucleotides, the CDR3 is TGTGCCAGCTCACCAGAGACCACCGGGGAGCTGTTTTTT. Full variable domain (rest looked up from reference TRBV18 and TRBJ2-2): NAGVMQNPRHLVRRRGQEARLRCSPMKGHSHVYWYRQLPEEGLKFMVYLQKENIIDESGMPKERFSAEFPKEGPSILRIQQVVRGDSAAYFCASSPETTGELFFGEGSRLTVL.